Shown below are 22 T cell receptor beta chains from a single sample sequenced in a study of vaccination and CD4 T cells after COVID-19. Antigens for these TCRs are unknown. Noted treatment: approximately 9-day PBMC culture with coronavirus spike peptide pools or control peptides (ViraFEST assay). Ahead of the COVID-19 pandemic (2011-2018), the CD4+ T cells of the unexposed donor were collected. Sequenced with the Oncomine TCR Beta short-read assay was DNA taken from cultured CD4+ T cells. Investigators obtained genomic DNA by extraction from cultured CD4+ T cells. TCRdb passed the PCR reads through MiXCR, listing each CDR3 protein once. The profile shows just over 7,500 distinct CDR3 sequences, roughly 30% of them singletons. The specimen was CD4+ T cells from blood, cultured in vitro. Receptor source: a human donor in good health.

The table lists this clonotype with a few counts. This chain's CDR3 is CASSPGSRQTDTQYF. CDR3 in DNA: TGTGCCAGCAGCCCCGGCTCGCGACAAACAGATACGCAGTATTTT. The chain has TRBV5-4 and TRBJ2-3; no firm D call. In germline, CDR1 is SGHNT, CDR2 YYREEE (reference sequence). The V end was cut by 4 bases, the J end by 3 bases, with 15 bases between. CDR3 length equals 15 residues.

J is TRBJ1-2 and V is TRBV4-1, with D uncertain. Looked up from germline, CDR1 is MGHRA and CDR2 is YSYEKL. Deletions cut 6 bases from V and 3 bases from J, with 17 bases between. CDR3 length: 15 amino acids. Here the CDR3 reads CASSRLDRGDYGYTF. In DNA, the CDR3 is TGCGCCAGCAGTCGACTAGACCGGGGAGACTATGGCTACACCTTC.

This clonotype has only a few counts. V gene TRBV20-1 combines with J gene TRBJ2-5; 11 nucleotides align to TRBD2. Germline V gene data show CDR1 as DFQATT and CDR2 as SNEGSKA (reference sequence). This CDR3 has 14 amino acids. The junction had 8 bases not matched to a gene; V was cut back by 6 bases and J by 5 bases. Here the CDR3 reads CSATTSGTSETQYF. The CDR3 region has the DNA TGCAGTGCCACGACTAGCGGGACGTCGGAGACCCAGTACTTC.

The chain employs TRBV7-2 and TRBJ2-7, with D tentatively TRBD1 (5 bases). Germline V lookup: CDR1 SGHTA, CDR2 FQGNSA. The CDR3 runs to 15 residues. V was shortened by 1 base and J by 1 base, with 11 bases between the two germline ends. The CDR3 nucleotides are TGTGCCAGCAGCTTAGAATGGGGCACATCCTACGAGCAGTACTTC. Its translation: CASSLEWGTSYEQYF.

This chain uses TRBV20-1 with TRBJ2-7, with 8 bases lining up with TRBD1. The CDR3 spans 13 residues. The germline gives CDR1 DFQATT, CDR2 SNEGSKA (reference sequence). V was clipped by 5 bases and J by 2 bases; unmatched bases: 5. CDR3 protein: CSALRTGTYEQYF. DNA for the CDR3: TGCAGTGCTCTGAGGACAGGGACCTACGAGCAGTACTTC.

The chain has TRBV6-5 and TRBJ2-7; 8 nucleotides line up with TRBD1. Trimming removed 1 base from V and 0 bases from J; junction bases left unmatched: 8. In germline, CDR1 is MNHEY, CDR2 SVGAGI. The CDR3 is 17 residues long. The CDR3 region has the DNA TGTGCCAGCAGTTACTTAGACGGACAGGGCTCCTCCTACGAGCAGTACTTC. Translated, it gives CASSYLDGQGSSYEQYF.

The chain links TRBV19 to TRBJ2-1; 10 bases agree with TRBD2. Germline V gene data show CDR1 as LNHDA and CDR2 as SQIVND (reference sequence). The CDR3 loop spans 15 amino acids. With 10 bases clipped from V and 8 bases from J, the junction kept 14 bases outside the gene matches. In DNA, the CDR3 is TGTGCCACCCTGAACGGAGCGGGAGGGCCCTATGAGCAGTTCTTC. Protein sequence: CATLNGAGGPYEQFF.

The chain combines TRBV18 with TRBJ2-5; no clear D gene. The V gene lost 2 bases and the J gene lost 5 bases, with 12 bases spanning the gap. Per germline, CDR1 KGHSH and CDR2 LQKENI. The length of the CDR3 is 14 residues. In DNA, the CDR3 is TGTGCCAGCTCACCATTCGGGCGCGATGAGACCCAGTACTTC. As protein: CASSPFGRDETQYF.

This clonotype was detected only a few times. J is TRBJ2-5 and V is TRBV2; no reliable D call. V shed 3 bases and J shed 1 base, with 3 bases lying between them. The CDR3 totals 12 residues. Germline CDR1 SNHLY, CDR2 FYNNEI. In DNA form, the CDR3 reads TGTGCCAGCAGTGAGTCCCAAGAGACCCAGTACTTC. Translated, it gives CASSESQETQYF. Full variable domain (missing parts from reference TRBV2 and TRBJ2-5): EPEVTQTPSHQVTQMGQEVILRCVPISNHLYFYWYRQILGQKVEFLVSFYNNEISEKSEIFDDQFSVERPDGSNFTLKIRSTKLEDSAMYFCASSESQETQYFGPGTRLLVL.

In this sample, this clonotype turned up a few times. The chain has TRBV20-1 and TRBJ2-3; 7 nucleotides agree with TRBD1. Germline CDR1 is DFQATT and CDR2 is SNEGSKA (reference sequence). Trimming cost V 3 bases and J 1 base; bases outside gene matches: 7. This CDR3 comprises 15 residues. This CDR3 is CSARGTAFGTDTQYF. The CDR3 coding sequence is TGCAGTGCTAGGGGGACAGCCTTTGGCACAGATACGCAGTATTTT.

The CDR3, as DNA: TGCAGTGCTAGCCCCGACAGGGAACCGTACAATGAGCAGTTCTTC. Its protein product is CSASPDREPYNEQFF. The chain has TRBV20-1 and TRBJ2-1, with 7 bases fitting TRBD1. Germline V gene lookup returns CDR1 DFQATT and CDR2 SNEGSKA (reference sequence). The CDR3 covers 15 residues. The V and J ends lost 3 bases and 4 bases, in that order; junction bases with no gene match: 9.

The chain carries TRBV20-1 and TRBJ2-7, with 10 bases identical to TRBD2. Germline CDR1 DFQATT, CDR2 SNEGSKA (reference sequence). The CDR3 spans 14 residues. J gave up 3 bases and V 1 base, and 3 bases lay outside the gene matches. CDR3 sequence (DNA): TGCAGTGCTAGAGGGCTAGCGGGGGTCTACGAGCAGTACTTC. Translation gives CSARGLAGVYEQYF.

This sequence joins TRBV6-2 or TRBV6-3 and TRBJ1-5, with 11 bases lining up with TRBD1. Looked up from germline, CDR1 is MNHEY and CDR2 is SVGEGT. With V trimmed by 6 bases and J by 11 bases, 15 bases remained unmatched. This CDR3 spans 16 amino acids. This chain's CDR3 is CASRYGIGQGASAQHF. In DNA form, the CDR3 reads TGTGCCAGCAGGTACGGGATAGGACAGGGGGCCTCGGCCCAGCATTTT.

The genes are TRBV10-3 and TRBJ2-5; the D call may be TRBD1 or TRBD2 (6 bases each). Germline-derived CDR1 and CDR2 are ENHRY and SYGVKD. The V and J ends lost 2 bases and 5 bases respectively, with 12 bases between them. This CDR3 contains 14 residues. DNA of the CDR3: TGTGCCATCAGTGAGAGGGGGGCTCGGGAGACCCAGTACTTC. Translated: CAISERGARETQYF.

The chain joins TRBV7-2 to TRBJ2-7; weak D call: TRBD1 (7 bases). There are 14 residues in the CDR3. Germline V gene data show CDR1 as SGHTA and CDR2 as FQGNSA. V gave up 4 bases and J gave up 0 bases, with 10 bases separating them. CDR3 region: CASSYQGGSYEQYF. CDR3 in DNA: TGTGCCAGCAGCTACCAGGGGGGCTCCTACGAGCAGTACTTC.

The J gene is TRBJ2-2, the V gene TRBV20-1; TRBD1 matches 12 bases. The V segment lost 6 bases and the J segment 4 bases; nucleotides outside the gene matches: 3. Germline loops: CDR1 DFQATT, CDR2 SNEGSKA (reference sequence). CDR3 size: 14 residues. For the CDR3, the DNA is TGCAGTGCCGGGACAGGGGGCATCACCGGGGAGCTGTTTTTT. Translated: CSAGTGGITGELFF.

The table lists this clonotype with a few counts. CDR3 nucleotide sequence: TGTGCCAGCAGTCGGACAGGGGGCTTCCTGGGCAAGCTAGCGGGTATGACAGATACGCAGTATTTT. Translating gives CASSRTGGFLGKLAGMTDTQYF. This rearrangement joins TRBV6-1 to TRBJ2-3; TRBD1 matches 11 bases. This CDR3 is 22 amino acids long. Trimming cost V 5 bases and J 3 bases; bases outside gene matches: 25. Germline CDR1 and CDR2: MNHNS and SASEGT.

The chain links TRBV12-3 or TRBV12-4 to TRBJ1-1; TRBD1 agrees at 7 bases. Germline trimming cut 5 bases from V and 0 bases from J; bases unmatched to any gene: 3. The CDR3 is 14 residues long. The DNA of the CDR3 is TGTGCCAGCAGTCGCAGGGGGTTGAACACTGAAGCTTTCTTT. As protein: CASSRRGLNTEAFF.

Judged by abundance, this clonotype is medium-sized. The chain links TRBV6-1 to TRBJ2-1, with TRBD1 matching 7 bases. Germline assignment: CDR1 MNHNS and CDR2 SASEGT. The CDR3 is 15 residues long. With V trimmed by 7 bases and J by 8 bases, 14 bases remained unmatched. CDR3 region: CASIARDRKIDEQFF. CDR3 nucleotide sequence: TGTGCCAGCATAGCCCGGGACAGAAAGATTGATGAGCAGTTCTTC.

The chain combines TRBV6-2 or TRBV6-3 with TRBJ1-2; TRBD1 aligns across 7 bases. There are 13 residues in the CDR3. V gave up 7 bases and J gave up 7 bases; unmatched junction bases: 9. The V gene's germline CDR1 is MNHEY and CDR2 SVGEGT. This CDR3 reads CASKEEGALGYTF. Written as DNA, the CDR3 is TGTGCCAGCAAGGAAGAGGGGGCGCTTGGCTACACCTTC.

V is TRBV28 and J is TRBJ1-3, with D perhaps TRBD1 (5 bases). Per the germline V gene, CDR1 is MDHEN and CDR2 is SYDVKM. Trimming stripped 6 bases from V and 3 bases from J, with 9 bases between. The CDR3 has 13 residues. The CDR3 DNA reads TGTGCCAGCAGGGCGGGACTTGGAAACACCATATATTTT. Amino acid sequence: CASRAGLGNTIYF.

This chain connects TRBV11-3 to TRBJ2-7; D call uncertain. Trimming stripped 1 base from V and 7 bases from J, with 26 bases between. The CDR3 consists of 18 residues. Germline lookup yields CDR1 SGHNT and CDR2 YENEEA. The CDR3 protein is CASSLVIWNRNWVEEQYF. The CDR3 DNA sequence: TGTGCCAGCAGCTTAGTCATTTGGAACCGGAACTGGGTCGAGGAGCAGTACTTC.